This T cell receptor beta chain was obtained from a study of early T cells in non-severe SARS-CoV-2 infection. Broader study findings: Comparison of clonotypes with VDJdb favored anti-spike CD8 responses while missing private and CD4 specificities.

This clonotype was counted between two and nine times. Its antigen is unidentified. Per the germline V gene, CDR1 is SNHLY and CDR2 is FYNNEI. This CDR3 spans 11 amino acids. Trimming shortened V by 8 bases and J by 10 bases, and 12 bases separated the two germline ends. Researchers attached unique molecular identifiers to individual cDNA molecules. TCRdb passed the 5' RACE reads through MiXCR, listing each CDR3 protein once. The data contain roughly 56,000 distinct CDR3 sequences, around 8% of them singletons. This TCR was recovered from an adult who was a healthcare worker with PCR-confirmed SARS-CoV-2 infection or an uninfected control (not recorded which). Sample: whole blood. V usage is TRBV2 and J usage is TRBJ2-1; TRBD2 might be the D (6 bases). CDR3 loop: CASEVGGEQFF. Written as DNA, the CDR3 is TGTGCCAGCGAGGTGGGAGGCGAGCAGTTCTTC.